Below are 6 T cell receptor beta chains sequenced from a single sample in a study of cytomegalovirus exposure and HLA in healthy donors. TCRdb's copy holds only in-frame clones and misses some; the assay was immunoSEQ multiplex PCR. The sample lists under 200,000 clones; about 81% were seen once. What was sequenced was PBMCs. These TCRs come from a woman aged 30 to 39 in good health and CMV-seronegative.

This clone was detected once. Within the sample, other DNA sequences also encode this same CDR3. V and J are TRBV5-1 and TRBJ2-7; TRBD1 agrees at 7 bases. Germline V gene sequence: CDR1 SGHRS, CDR2 YFSETQ. The CDR3 consists of 14 residues. V gave up 2 bases and J gave up 4 bases; unmatched junction bases: 6. The CDR3 here is CASSLPGQSYEQYF. CDR3 in DNA: TGCGCCAGCAGCTTACCGGGACAGTCTTACGAGCAGTACTTC.

The V gene is TRBV6-5, the J gene TRBJ2-7; 10 nucleotides align to TRBD1. V lost 0 bases, J lost 5 bases, and 7 bases stayed unmatched. The CDR3 consists of 16 residues. Germline loops: CDR1 MNHEY, CDR2 SVGAGI. CDR3 bases: TGTGCCAGCAGTTACTCACTCGGGACAGGGGCAGACGAGCAGTACTTC. Its protein is CASSYSLGTGADEQYF.

CDR3 nucleotides: TGTGCCAGCAGCTTCACAACGAGAGCCGGGACTAGTGGGGAGCAGTACTTC. Its protein is CASSFTTRAGTSGEQYF. This chain joins TRBV7-8 and TRBJ2-7; the match to TRBD2 covers 8 bases. The length of the CDR3 is 17 residues. Germline V lookup: CDR1 SGHVS, CDR2 FQNEAQ. V was clipped by 3 bases and J by 7 bases; unmatched bases: 17.

This clone occurred a few times. V is TRBV6-1 and J is TRBJ1-5, with unresolved D. CDR1 and CDR2 (germline): MNHNS, SASEGT. V was shortened by 4 bases and J by 3 bases, with 7 bases between the two germline ends. The CDR3 consists of 13 residues. CDR3 sequence reads: CASSVRDNQPQHF. CDR3 bases: TGTGCCAGCAGTGTCCGGGACAATCAGCCCCAGCATTTT.

This clone has a single count. The genes are TRBV5-4 and TRBJ2-2; D not certain. The CDR3 covers 12 residues. Trimming took off 2 bases at V and 5 bases at J, with 4 bases between the two ends. Germline assignment: CDR1 SGHNT and CDR2 YYREEE (reference sequence). The chain's CDR3 is CASSFNTGELFF. As DNA, the CDR3 is TGTGCCAGCAGCTTCAATACCGGGGAGCTGTTTTTT.

This clone was detected once. V is TRBV7-2 and J is TRBJ2-3; D is perhaps TRBD2 (6 bases). From germline, CDR1 is SGHTA and CDR2 FQGNSA. CDR3 length equals 13 residues. V dropped 3 bases and J dropped 6 bases, with 10 bases sitting between them. The CDR3 coding sequence is TGTGCCAGCAGCTTTGGGCTAGCGGATACGCAGTATTTT. Residues: CASSFGLADTQYF.